The table lists the clone carrying this T cell receptor (beta chain) with a few counts. What it binds is unknown. The data are from a study of T-cell reconstitution after alpha-beta-depleted transplantation in children. The study's findings and limits: At one year after transplant, newly produced T cells mostly accounted for T-cell counts and diversity.

The TCRbeta library was prepared with unique molecular identifiers. Each CDR3 protein gets one entry after TCRdb re-called the PCR reads with MiXCR. Among around 700,000 distinct CDR3 sequences listed, approximately 14% were seen once. Sequenced material: PBMCs, taken before TCRalphabeta/CD19-depleted stem cell transplant. This clonotype originated in a girl aged 2-15 years with congenital amegakaryocytic thrombocytopenia, due to receive a stem cell transplant.

Here the CDR3 reads CASSGTVSNSPLHF. Here the CDR3 DNA reads TGCGCCAGCAGCGGGACAGTCTCCAATTCACCCCTCCACTTT. The chain carries TRBV5-1 and TRBJ1-6; 7 bases fit TRBD1. The V gene's germline CDR1 is SGHRS and CDR2 YFSETQ. V trimming: 4 bases; J trimming: 7 bases; junction bases outside the gene matches: 5. The CDR3 loop spans 14 amino acids. The complete variable domain, with remaining parts taken from reference TRBV5-1 and TRBJ1-6, reads KAGVTQTPRYLIKTRGQQVTLSCSPISGHRSVSWYQQTPGQGLQFLFEYFSETQRNKGNFPGRFSGRQFSNSRSEMNVSTLELGDSALYLCASSGTVSNSPLHFGNGTRLTVT.